A single sample is the source of the 30 T cell receptor beta chains below, sequenced in a study of spatial heterogeneity in lung cancer. Time point in this sample: sample taken at primary tumor resection. In each case, whole RNA from tumor, nontumor lung or frozen PBMC was sequenced unsorted. TCRdb used MiXCR to reprocess the 5' RACE reads, holding one entry per CDR3 protein. The table records about 36,000 distinct CDR3 sequences, 4% to 6% of them present only once. The material was PBMCs, obtained at surgery. Receptors were obtained from a female donor with early-stage non-small cell lung cancer.

The sample holds many counts of this clonotype. This sequence joins TRBV5-6 and TRBJ2-3; tentatively, D is TRBD1 (6 bases). Germline V gene lookup returns CDR1 SGHDT and CDR2 YYEEEE. Trimming removed 0 bases at V and 2 bases at J, with 10 bases between. This CDR3 spans 15 amino acids. CDR3 in DNA: TGTGCCAGCAGCTTGGAACAGGGTTTCACAGATACGCAGTATTTT. Its protein product is CASSLEQGFTDTQYF.

This clonotype was seen only a few times. This CDR3 reads CASTSPGGPADGYTF. CDR3 coding DNA: TGTGCCAGCACTTCCCCGGGAGGCCCGGCGGATGGCTACACCTTC. V and J are TRBV28 and TRBJ1-2; D is unresolved. The CDR3 runs 15 residues. Trimming took 7 bases from V and 6 from J, leaving 21 bases between them. CDR1 and CDR2 from the germline V gene are MDHEN and SYDVKM.

The chain is built from TRBV3-1 and TRBJ1-2, with D perhaps matching TRBD1 (6 bases). Per germline, CDR1 LGHDT and CDR2 YNNKEL (reference sequence). CDR3 length equals 14 residues. Trimming left V 5 bases short and J 2 bases short, with 12 bases between. For the CDR3, the DNA is TGTGCCAGCAGCTCCAATAGGGGGAACTATGGCTACACCTTC. This encodes CASSSNRGNYGYTF.

This clonotype was seen many times. The chain uses TRBV5-1 and TRBJ2-5, with 9 bases identical to TRBD2. Germline values: CDR1 SGHRS, CDR2 YFSETQ. J was trimmed by 2 bases and V by 1 base; bases with no gene match: 9. CDR3 size: 17 residues. In DNA, the CDR3 is TGCGCCAGCAGCTTGTGGGGGCTAGCGGGGACACAAGAGACCCAGTACTTC. Residues: CASSLWGLAGTQETQYF.

This chain joins TRBV7-2 and TRBJ2-7; 9 bases match TRBD2. V lost 0 bases and J lost 2; bases outside the gene matches: 2. Germline V gene data show CDR1 as SGHTA and CDR2 as FQGNSA. The CDR3 sequence is 15 residues long. CDR3 nucleotide sequence: TGTGCCAGCAGCTTAGCTAGCGGGGGTACCTACGAGCAGTACTTC. This translates into CASSLASGGTYEQYF.

Many counts were recorded for this clonotype. The V call is TRBV27, the J call TRBJ2-5; weak D call: TRBD1 (5 bases). Germline-derived CDR1 and CDR2 are MNHEY and SMNVEV (reference sequence). This CDR3 is built from 13 residues. The V end lost 6 bases, the J end lost 1 base, and 9 bases lay between the germline ends. The CDR3 protein is CASRHDSQETQYF. The DNA of the CDR3 is TGTGCCAGCAGACACGACAGCCAAGAGACCCAGTACTTC.

In this sample, this clonotype turned up a few times. The chain carries TRBV7-9 and TRBJ2-1; possibly TRBD2 for D (6 bases). Germline V gives CDR1 SEHNR, CDR2 FQNEAQ (reference sequence). The V end lost 7 bases, the J end lost 0 bases, and 13 bases lay between the germline ends. The CDR3 is 15 residues long. The CDR3 spells CASKFSGSSYNEQFF. In DNA form, the CDR3 reads TGTGCCAGCAAGTTTTCCGGGAGCTCCTACAATGAGCAGTTCTTC.

In its sample, this clonotype was seen many times. The chain recombines TRBV4-1 with TRBJ1-5; a weak D match, TRBD1 (5 bases). V was clipped by 1 base and J by 7 bases, with 14 bases between them. The CDR3 length is 15 residues. CDR1 and CDR2 (germline): MGHRA, YSYEKL. CDR3 DNA sequence: TGCGCCAGCAGCCAAGGGGACGTCGGCAGCCAGCCCCAGCATTTT. Amino acids: CASSQGDVGSQPQHF.

This clonotype is hyperexpanded in the sample. The chain couples TRBV10-3 to TRBJ2-2; TRBD1 matches at 7 bases. Trimming took 3 bases from V and 3 from J; bases not matched to a gene: 10. Per germline, CDR1 ENHRY and CDR2 SYGVKD. The length of the CDR3 is 17 residues. The CDR3 sequence is CAISDIRDSVYTGELFF. In DNA form, the CDR3 reads TGTGCCATCAGTGATATAAGGGACAGCGTCTACACCGGGGAGCTGTTTTTT.

This clonotype was found many times. This chain joins TRBV7-2 and TRBJ2-3, with D unresolved. V dropped 5 bases and J dropped 1 base, with 7 bases sitting between them. Germline V CDR1 and CDR2: SGHTA, FQGNSA. The CDR3 consists of 13 residues. The CDR3 here is CASSLIGTDTQYF. The CDR3 nucleotides read TGTGCCAGCAGCCTGATTGGCACAGATACGCAGTATTTT. The complete variable domain, with remaining parts taken from reference TRBV7-2 and TRBJ2-3, reads GAGVSQSPSNKVTEKGKDVELRCDPISGHTALYWYRQSLGQGLEFLIYFQGNSAPDKSGLPSDRFSAERTGGSVSTLTIQRTQQEDSAVYLCASSLIGTDTQYFGPGTRLTVL.

The rearrangement uses TRBV9 and TRBJ1-1; D remains ambiguous. V was clipped by 3 bases and J by 12 bases, with 9 bases between them. CDR1 is SGDLS and CDR2 is YYNGEE in the germline V gene. This CDR3 region has 10 residues. The CDR3, as DNA: TGTGCCAGCAGCGATGCCGGTACTTTCTTT. This encodes CASSDAGTFF.

The table lists this clonotype with many counts. The gene calls are TRBV5-1 and TRBJ2-2, with D possibly matching TRBD1 (6 bases). The length of the CDR3 is 15 residues. CDR1 and CDR2 (germline): SGHRS, YFSETQ. The germline V and J ends were trimmed by 6 bases and 0 bases, with 12 bases remaining between them. CDR3 protein: CASTRTASNTGELFF. Written as DNA, the CDR3 is TGCGCCAGCACCCGGACAGCGTCGAACACCGGGGAGCTGTTTTTT.

By frequency in the sample, this clonotype is large. V usage is TRBV5-1 and J usage is TRBJ2-7; the match to TRBD1 covers 9 bases. This CDR3 has 14 residues. V shed 0 bases, J shed 6 bases, and the junction held 4 bases outside the gene matches. Germline-derived CDR1 and CDR2 are SGHRS and YFSETQ. The CDR3 bases are TGCGCCAGCAGCTTGGACAGGGGGCCTGTCGAGCAGTACTTC. Protein sequence: CASSLDRGPVEQYF.

At least ten counts were recorded for this clonotype. The rearrangement links TRBV2 to TRBJ1-2; TRBD1 matches 8 bases. CDR3 length: 14 amino acids. Germline loops: CDR1 SNHLY, CDR2 FYNNEI. Trimming removed 3 bases from V and 4 bases from J; junction bases left unmatched: 4. The CDR3 DNA reads TGTGCCAGCAGTGACAGTGGACAGGGCTATGGCTACACCTTC. Protein: CASSDSGQGYGYTF.

This clonotype was observed at least ten times. This chain joins TRBV4-3 and TRBJ2-3; D is unclear. V lost 3 bases and J lost 4, with 14 bases in between. The CDR3 sequence is 15 residues long. Looked up from germline, CDR1 is LGHNA and CDR2 is YSLEER. CDR3 residues: CASSHLGPGSDTQYF. Here the CDR3 DNA reads TGCGCCAGCAGCCACTTGGGCCCTGGTTCAGATACGCAGTATTTT.

At least ten counts were recorded for this clonotype. The chain uses TRBV9 and TRBJ2-5; D is ambiguous. This CDR3 is built from 14 residues. Trimming removed 0 bases from V and 2 bases from J, with 8 bases in between. The germline CDR1 and CDR2 sequences are SGDLS and YYNGEE. The CDR3 nucleotides are TGTGCCAGCAGCGTAGGGGTGGAGCAAGAGACCCAGTACTTC. It is translated as CASSVGVEQETQYF.

Notes on this clonotype: The junction does not match germline at one end; this may be a read error. The V and J genes are TRBV12-3 or TRBV12-4 and TRBJ2-7; D gene uncertain. This CDR3 comprises 13 residues. The DNA for the CDR3 is TGTGCCAGCAGTTTAGCGGGAACCTACGCGCAGTACTTC. Translated, it gives CASSLAGTYAQYF.

As regards this clonotype: Its ends do not fully match the called genes, so a read error is possible. The rearrangement joins TRBV6-6 to TRBJ2-4, with 7 nucleotides matching TRBD2. Germline V gene data show CDR1 as MNHNY and CDR2 as SVGAGI (reference sequence). The CDR3 is 16 residues long. The DNA for the CDR3 is TGTGCCAGCACTTCTGGTGGGGGGGTGATCAAAAACACTCAGTACTTC. It yields the protein CASTSGGGVIKNTQYF.

This clonotype was observed at least ten times. The chain links TRBV24-1 to TRBJ2-3; 8 bases are shared with TRBD1. The V gene's germline CDR1 is KGHDR and CDR2 SFDVKD. The CDR3 spans 15 residues. The V and J ends lost 3 bases and 4 bases, in that order; junction bases with no gene match: 5. CDR3 sequence (DNA): TGTGCCACCAGTGATCCAGGGGGCGGCGCAGATACGCAGTATTTT. Translation: CATSDPGGGADTQYF.

This clonotype has a count of ten or more. This chain joins TRBV7-6 and TRBJ2-3, with D possibly being TRBD2 (6 bases). This CDR3 has 15 residues. The germline V gene has CDR1 SGHVS and CDR2 FNYEAQ. V was clipped by 4 bases and J by 1 base, with 12 bases between them. The DNA of the CDR3 is TGTGCCAGCAGCTCGCCTAGCGACCGCACAGATACGCAGTATTTT. Protein sequence: CASSSPSDRTDTQYF.

This clonotype came up many times. This chain uses TRBV24-1 with TRBJ2-1, with TRBD2 matching over 12 bases. The CDR3 totals 19 residues. The V gene end was trimmed by 7 bases and the J gene end by 2 bases; junction bases not matched to a gene: 14. Germline V gives CDR1 KGHDR, CDR2 SFDVKD. This CDR3 is CATSESGLAGLNAYNEQFF. CDR3 nucleotides: TGTGCCACCAGCGAGTCGGGACTAGCGGGTCTAAATGCCTACAATGAGCAGTTCTTC.

This clonotype was recorded many times. The rearrangement links TRBV20-1 to TRBJ1-2; no clear D gene. Germline-derived CDR1 and CDR2 are DFQATT and SNEGSKA (reference sequence). V was shortened by 6 bases and J by 2 bases, with 7 bases between the two germline ends. The CDR3 loop spans 11 amino acids. This CDR3 is CSASANYGYTF. The DNA for the CDR3 is TGCAGTGCGTCCGCAAACTATGGCTACACCTTC.

V usage is TRBV3-1 and J usage is TRBJ2-7; either TRBD1 or TRBD2 may supply D (5 bases each). Germline V CDR1 and CDR2: LGHDT, YNNKEL (reference sequence). Trimming removed 4 bases at V and 0 bases at J, with 13 bases between. The CDR3 is 15 amino acids. The CDR3, as DNA: TGTGCCAGCAGCCCCTGGGACGCCGGCTCCTACGAGCAGTACTTC. Its translation is CASSPWDAGSYEQYF.

This clonotype was detected a few times. This sequence joins TRBV9 and TRBJ2-2; D is ambiguous. The CDR3 is 15 amino acids. Trimming took 0 bases from V and 0 from J, leaving 6 bases between them. Germline V lookup: CDR1 SGDLS, CDR2 YYNGEE. The CDR3 spells CASSVEASNTGELFF. Written as DNA, the CDR3 is TGTGCCAGCAGCGTAGAAGCATCGAACACCGGGGAGCTGTTTTTT.

The chain employs TRBV25-1 and TRBJ2-7; TRBD1 agrees at 9 bases. Germline loops: CDR1 MGHDK, CDR2 SYGVNS. V dropped 6 bases and J dropped 2; count of bases not matched to a gene: 8. The CDR3 has 15 residues. The CDR3 region is CASSRDRGLTYEQYF. For the CDR3, the DNA is TGTGCCAGCAGCCGTGACAGGGGGTTGACCTACGAGCAGTACTTC.

Many counts were recorded for this clonotype. The genes are TRBV28 and TRBJ1-5; D remains unclear. Between the trimmed V and J ends, which lost 4 bases and 0 bases, there was a span of 7 bases. The CDR3 has 14 amino acids. CDR1 and CDR2 from the germline V gene are MDHEN and SYDVKM. Here the CDR3 reads CASSSGYSNQPQHF. The CDR3 bases are TGTGCCAGCAGTTCCGGCTATAGCAATCAGCCCCAGCATTTT. Combining the CDR3 with reference TRBV28 and TRBJ1-5 gives the whole variable domain DVKVTQSSRYLVKRTGEKVFLECVQDMDHENMFWYRQDPGLGLRLIYFSYDVKMKEKGDIPEGYSVSREKKERFSLILESASTNQTSMYLCASSSGYSNQPQHFGDGTRLSIL.

V gene TRBV11-3 combines with J gene TRBJ2-3; no firm D call. The length of the CDR3 is 13 residues. Germline CDR1 reads SGHNT; CDR2 reads YENEEA. V shed 5 bases and J shed 6 bases, with 12 bases lying between them. The chain's CDR3 is CASSIQAGDTQYF. For the CDR3, the DNA is TGTGCCAGCAGCATTCAGGCTGGGGATACGCAGTATTTT. Variable domain in full (rest from reference TRBV11-3 and TRBJ2-3): EAGVVQSPRYKIIEKKQPVAFWCNPISGHNTLYWYLQNLGQGPELLIRYENEEAVDDSQLPKDRFSAERLKGVDSTLKIQPAELGDSAVYLCASSIQAGDTQYFGPGTRLTVL.

This clonotype was detected only a few times. The V call is TRBV7-3, the J call TRBJ2-1, with unresolved D. Germline V gene lookup returns CDR1 SGHTA and CDR2 FQGTGA. V was cut by 5 bases and J by 4 bases, with 15 bases left in between. The CDR3 length is 15 residues. The CDR3 reads CASSEGGHPYNEQFF. The CDR3 DNA follows: TGTGCCAGCAGCGAAGGTGGGCACCCTTACAATGAGCAGTTCTTC.

Many counts were recorded for this clonotype. The V call is TRBV5-1, the J call TRBJ2-1; the D is unclear. With 4 bases removed from V and 1 base from J, the gap between germline ends came to 12 bases. The CDR3 runs 15 residues. CDR1 is SGHRS, CDR2 YFSETQ, per germline. CDR3 nucleotides: TGCGCCAGCAGCACCGACTTGACGTCCTACAATGAGCAGTTCTTC. Translated: CASSTDLTSYNEQFF. Using reference TRBV5-1 and TRBJ2-1 for the parts outside the CDR3, the full variable domain is KAGVTQTPRYLIKTRGQQVTLSCSPISGHRSVSWYQQTPGQGLQFLFEYFSETQRNKGNFPGRFSGRQFSNSRSEMNVSTLELGDSALYLCASSTDLTSYNEQFFGPGTRLTVL.

This clonotype was detected only a few times. A much larger clone lies a single base off, so this may be a read error. This chain joins TRBV10-2 and TRBJ1-4, with TRBD1 as a possible D gene (6 bases). Germline CDR1 WSHSY, CDR2 SAAADI. The CDR3 is 15 residues long. The CDR3 sequence: CTSSSTGMTNEKLFF. As DNA, the CDR3 is TGCACCAGCAGTTCTACAGGGATGACTAATGAAAAACTGTTTTTT.